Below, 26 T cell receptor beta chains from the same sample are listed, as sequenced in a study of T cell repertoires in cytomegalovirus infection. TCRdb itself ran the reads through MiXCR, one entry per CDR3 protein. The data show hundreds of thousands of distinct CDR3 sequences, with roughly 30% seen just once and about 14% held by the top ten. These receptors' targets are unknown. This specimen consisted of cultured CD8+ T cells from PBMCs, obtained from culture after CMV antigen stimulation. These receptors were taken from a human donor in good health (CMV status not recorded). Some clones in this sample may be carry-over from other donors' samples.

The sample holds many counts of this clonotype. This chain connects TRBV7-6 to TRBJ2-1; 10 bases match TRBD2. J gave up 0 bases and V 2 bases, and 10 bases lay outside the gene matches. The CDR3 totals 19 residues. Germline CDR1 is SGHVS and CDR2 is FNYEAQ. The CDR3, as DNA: TGTGCCAGCAGCTTACTAGCGGGGGTGCCTCAGAGCTCCTACAATGAGCAGTTCTTC. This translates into CASSLLAGVPQSSYNEQFF.

This CDR3 is CASSPDIPSYEQYF. The CDR3 DNA reads as TGTGCCAGTAGCCCGGACATCCCATCCTACGAGCAGTACTTC. V gene TRBV19 combines with J gene TRBJ2-7; D perhaps matches TRBD1 (5 bases). Trimming left V 6 bases short and J 1 base short, with 13 bases between. Germline V gene lookup returns CDR1 LNHDA and CDR2 SQIVND (reference sequence). The CDR3 consists of 14 residues.

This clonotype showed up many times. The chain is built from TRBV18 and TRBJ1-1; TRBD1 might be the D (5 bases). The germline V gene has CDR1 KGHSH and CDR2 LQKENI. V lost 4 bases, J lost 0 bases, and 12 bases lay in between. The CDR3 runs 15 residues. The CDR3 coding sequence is TGTGCCAGCTCACTAGGGGCCCATTTGAACACTGAAGCTTTCTTT. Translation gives CASSLGAHLNTEAFF.

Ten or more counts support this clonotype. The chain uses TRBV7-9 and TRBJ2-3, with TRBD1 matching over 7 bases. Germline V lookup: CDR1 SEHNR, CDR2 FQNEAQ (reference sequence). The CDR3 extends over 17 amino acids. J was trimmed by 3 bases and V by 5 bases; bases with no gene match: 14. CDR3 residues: CASSLLEPGQRTDTQYF. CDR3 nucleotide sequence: TGTGCCAGCAGCCTACTAGAACCGGGACAGAGAACAGATACGCAGTATTTT. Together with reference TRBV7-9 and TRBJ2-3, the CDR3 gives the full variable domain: DTGVSQNPRHKITKRGQNVTFRCDPISEHNRLYWYRQTLGQGPEFLTYFQNEAQLEKSRLLSDRFSAERPKGSFSTLEIQRTEQGDSAMYLCASSLLEPGQRTDTQYFGPGTRLTVL.

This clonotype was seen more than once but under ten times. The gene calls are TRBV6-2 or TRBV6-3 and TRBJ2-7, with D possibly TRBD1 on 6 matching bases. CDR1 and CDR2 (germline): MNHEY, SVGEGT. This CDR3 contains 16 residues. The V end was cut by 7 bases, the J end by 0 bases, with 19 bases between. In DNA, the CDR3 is TGTGCCAGCACCCCCGGGGACACTTCCCTCTCCTACGAGCAGTACGTC. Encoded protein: CASTPGDTSLSYEQYV.

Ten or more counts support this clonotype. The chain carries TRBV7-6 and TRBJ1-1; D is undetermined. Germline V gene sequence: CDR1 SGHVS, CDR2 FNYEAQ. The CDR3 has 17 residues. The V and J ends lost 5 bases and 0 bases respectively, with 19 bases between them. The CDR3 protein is CASSERALDVMNTEAFF. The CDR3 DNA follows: TGTGCCAGCAGCGAAAGAGCCTTGGATGTCATGAACACTGAAGCTTTCTTT. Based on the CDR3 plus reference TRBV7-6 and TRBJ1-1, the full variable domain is GAGVSQSPRYKVTKRGQDVALRCDPISGHVSLYWYRQALGQGPEFLTYFNYEAQQDKSGLPNDRFSAERPEGSISTLTIQRTEQRDSAMYRCASSERALDVMNTEAFFGQGTRLTVV.

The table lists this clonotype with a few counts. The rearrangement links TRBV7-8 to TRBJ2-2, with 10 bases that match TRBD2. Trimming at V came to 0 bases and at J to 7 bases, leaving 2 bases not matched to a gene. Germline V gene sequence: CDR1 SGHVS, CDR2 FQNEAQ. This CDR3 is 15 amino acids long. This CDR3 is CASSLASSGSGELFF. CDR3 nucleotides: TGTGCCAGCAGCTTAGCATCTAGCGGGAGCGGGGAGCTGTTTTTT.

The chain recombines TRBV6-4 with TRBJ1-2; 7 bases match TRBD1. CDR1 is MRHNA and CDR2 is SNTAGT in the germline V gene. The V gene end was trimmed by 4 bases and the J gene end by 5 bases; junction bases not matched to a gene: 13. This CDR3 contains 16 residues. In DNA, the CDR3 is TGTGCCAGCAGTGGGACTCCAGGCAGGGGGGTGTATGGCTACACCTTC. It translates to CASSGTPGRGVYGYTF.

Here the CDR3 reads CASTRGYTEAFF. CDR3 DNA: TGTGCCAGTACTAGGGGTTACACTGAAGCTTTCTTT. The chain couples TRBV19 to TRBJ1-1, with D possibly matching TRBD1 (5 bases). The germline gives CDR1 LNHDA, CDR2 SQIVND (reference sequence). There are 12 residues in the CDR3. V shed 7 bases and J shed 3 bases, with 9 bases lying between them.

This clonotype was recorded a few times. As DNA, the CDR3 is TGTGCCACACGGGCCCCAGGGATTTTAGGCTACACCTTC. Amino acids: CATRAPGILGYTF. This chain connects TRBV24-1 to TRBJ1-2; TRBD1 is a possible D gene (5 bases). Germline lookup yields CDR1 KGHDR and CDR2 SFDVKD. V was trimmed by 10 bases and J by 8 bases, leaving 19 bases between them. CDR3 length: 13 residues.

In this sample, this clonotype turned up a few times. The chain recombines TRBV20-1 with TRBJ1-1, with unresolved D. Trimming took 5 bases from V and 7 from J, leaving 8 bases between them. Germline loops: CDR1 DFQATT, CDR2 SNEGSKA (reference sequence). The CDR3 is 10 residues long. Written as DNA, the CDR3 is TGCAGTGCTTCGCAAGTTGAAGCTTTCTTT. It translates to CSASQVEAFF.

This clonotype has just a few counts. The CDR3 reads CASGTGQVGEQYV. The CDR3 DNA reads as TGTGCCAGCGGGACGGGACAGGTGGGAGAGCAGTACGTC. This chain uses TRBV6-6 with TRBJ2-7, with 8 bases matching TRBD1. Germline loops: CDR1 MNHNY, CDR2 SVGAGI (reference sequence). The ends lost 8 bases at V and 7 bases at J; junction bases unmatched: 10. The CDR3 contains 13 residues.

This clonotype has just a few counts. The DNA of the CDR3 is TGTGCCAGCAGCCCGACCGAACCTATCGCCTATGGCTACACCTTC. It yields the protein CASSPTEPIAYGYTF. The rearrangement links TRBV7-6 to TRBJ1-2; no definite D call. Per germline, CDR1 SGHVS and CDR2 FNYEAQ. The CDR3 has 15 amino acids. Between the trimmed V and J ends, which lost 5 bases and 4 bases, there was a span of 17 bases.

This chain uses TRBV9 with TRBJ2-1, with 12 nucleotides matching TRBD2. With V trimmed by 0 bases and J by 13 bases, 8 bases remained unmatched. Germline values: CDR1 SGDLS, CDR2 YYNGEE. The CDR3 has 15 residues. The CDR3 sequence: CASSVALAGGRYQFF. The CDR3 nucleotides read TGTGCCAGCAGCGTAGCGCTAGCGGGGGGGCGATATCAGTTCTTC.

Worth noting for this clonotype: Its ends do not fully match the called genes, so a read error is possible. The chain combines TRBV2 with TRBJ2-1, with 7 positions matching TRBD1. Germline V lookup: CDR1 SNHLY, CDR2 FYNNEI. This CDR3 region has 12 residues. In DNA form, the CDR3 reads TGTGCCAGCAAGGAACGGACAGGCGAGCGGTTCTTC. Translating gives CASKERTGERFF.

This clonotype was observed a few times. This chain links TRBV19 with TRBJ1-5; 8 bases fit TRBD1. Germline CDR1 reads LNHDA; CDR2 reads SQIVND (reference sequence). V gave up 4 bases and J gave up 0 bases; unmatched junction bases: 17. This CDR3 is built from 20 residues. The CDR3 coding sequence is TGTGCCAGTAGTACGTCGATCCCCGGGACAGGCCTAGATAGCAATCAGCCCCAGCATTTT. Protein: CASSTSIPGTGLDSNQPQHF. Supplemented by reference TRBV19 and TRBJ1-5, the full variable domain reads DGGITQSPKYLFRKEGQNVTLSCEQNLNHDAMYWYRQDPGQGLRLIYYSQIVNDFQKGDIAEGYSVSREKKESFPLTVTSAQKNPTAFYLCASSTSIPGTGLDSNQPQHFGDGTRLSIL.

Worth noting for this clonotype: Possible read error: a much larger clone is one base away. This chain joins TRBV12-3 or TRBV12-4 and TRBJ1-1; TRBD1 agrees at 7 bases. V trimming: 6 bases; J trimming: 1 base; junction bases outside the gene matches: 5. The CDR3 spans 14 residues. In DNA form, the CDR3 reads TGTGCCAGCAGCCCGACAGGGACGAACACTGAAGCTTTCTTT. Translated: CASSPTGTNTEAFF.

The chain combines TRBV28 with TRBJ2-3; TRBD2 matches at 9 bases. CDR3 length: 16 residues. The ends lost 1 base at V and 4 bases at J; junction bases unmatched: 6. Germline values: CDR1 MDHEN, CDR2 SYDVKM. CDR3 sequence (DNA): TGTGCCAGCAGTTTATTTCCCGGGACTAGCTCAGATACGCAGTATTTT. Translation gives CASSLFPGTSSDTQYF.

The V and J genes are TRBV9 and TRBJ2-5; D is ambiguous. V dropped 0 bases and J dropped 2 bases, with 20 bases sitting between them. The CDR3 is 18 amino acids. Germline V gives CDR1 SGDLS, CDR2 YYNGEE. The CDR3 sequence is CASSVEIVGNSEQETQYF. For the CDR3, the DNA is TGTGCCAGCAGCGTAGAAATTGTCGGAAACAGTGAGCAAGAGACCCAGTACTTC.

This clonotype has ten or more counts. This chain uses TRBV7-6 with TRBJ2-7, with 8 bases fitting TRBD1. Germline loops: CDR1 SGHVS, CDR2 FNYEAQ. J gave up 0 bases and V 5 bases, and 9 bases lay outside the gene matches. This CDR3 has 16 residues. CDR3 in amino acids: CASSHRDRRISYEQYF. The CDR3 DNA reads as TGTGCCAGCAGCCACCGGGACAGGCGAATCTCCTACGAGCAGTACTTC.

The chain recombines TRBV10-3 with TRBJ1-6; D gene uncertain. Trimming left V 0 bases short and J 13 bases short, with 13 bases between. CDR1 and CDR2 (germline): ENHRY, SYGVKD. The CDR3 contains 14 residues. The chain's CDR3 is CAISESRGEFPLHF. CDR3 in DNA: TGTGCCATCAGTGAGTCCCGCGGGGAGTTCCCCCTCCACTTT.

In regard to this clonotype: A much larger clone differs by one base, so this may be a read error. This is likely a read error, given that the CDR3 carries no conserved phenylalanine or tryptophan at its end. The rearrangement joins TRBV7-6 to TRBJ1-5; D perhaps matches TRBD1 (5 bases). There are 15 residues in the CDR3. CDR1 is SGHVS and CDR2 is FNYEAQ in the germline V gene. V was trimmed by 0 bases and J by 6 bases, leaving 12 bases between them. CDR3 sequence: CASSLAQGWAQPQHC. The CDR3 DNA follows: TGTGCCAGCAGCTTAGCGCAGGGTTGGGCTCAGCCCCAGCATTGT.

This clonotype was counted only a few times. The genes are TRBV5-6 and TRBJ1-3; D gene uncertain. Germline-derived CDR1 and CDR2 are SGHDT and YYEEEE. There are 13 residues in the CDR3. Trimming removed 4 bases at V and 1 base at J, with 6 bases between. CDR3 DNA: TGTGCCAGCAGCAGAAAATCTGGAAACACCATATATTTT. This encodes CASSRKSGNTIYF.

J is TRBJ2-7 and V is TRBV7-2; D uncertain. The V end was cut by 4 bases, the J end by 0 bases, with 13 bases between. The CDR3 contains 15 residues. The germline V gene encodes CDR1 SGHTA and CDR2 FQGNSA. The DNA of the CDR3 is TGTGCCAGCAGCTCCGACCTTCCGAGCTCCTACGAGCAGTACGTC. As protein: CASSSDLPSSYEQYV.

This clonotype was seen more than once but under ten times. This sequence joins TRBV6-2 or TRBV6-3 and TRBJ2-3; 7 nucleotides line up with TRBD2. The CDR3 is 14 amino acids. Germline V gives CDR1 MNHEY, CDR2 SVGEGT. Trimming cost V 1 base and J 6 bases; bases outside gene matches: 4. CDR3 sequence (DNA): TGTGCCAGCAGTTACTTGGGACTACCCGATACGCAGTATTTT. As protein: CASSYLGLPDTQYF.

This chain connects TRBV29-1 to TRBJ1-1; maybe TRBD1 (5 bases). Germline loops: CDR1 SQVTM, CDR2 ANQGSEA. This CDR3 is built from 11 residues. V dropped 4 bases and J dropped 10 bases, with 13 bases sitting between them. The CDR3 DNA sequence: TGCAGCGTTGTACAGGCCTCAGGAGCTTTCTTT. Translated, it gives CSVVQASGAFF. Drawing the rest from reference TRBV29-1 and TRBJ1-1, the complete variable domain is SAVISQKPSRDICQRGTSLTIQCQVDSQVTMMFWYRQQPGQSLTLIATANQGSEATYESGFVIDKFPISRPNLTFSTLTVSNMSPEDSSIYLCSVVQASGAFFGQGTRLTVV.